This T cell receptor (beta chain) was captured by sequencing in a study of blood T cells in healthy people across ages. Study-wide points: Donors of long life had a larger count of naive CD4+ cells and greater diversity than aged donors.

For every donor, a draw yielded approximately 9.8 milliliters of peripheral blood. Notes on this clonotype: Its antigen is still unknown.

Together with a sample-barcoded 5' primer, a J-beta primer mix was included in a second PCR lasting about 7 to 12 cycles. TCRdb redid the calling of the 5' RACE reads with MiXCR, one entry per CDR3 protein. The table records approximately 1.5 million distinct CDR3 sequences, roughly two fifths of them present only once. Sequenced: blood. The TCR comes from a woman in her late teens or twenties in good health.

This CDR3 is CASSLVGGLGGETQYF. The DNA of the CDR3 is TGTGCCAGCAGCTTAGTGGGGGGGCTAGGAGGAGAGACCCAGTACTTC. The rearrangement joins TRBV7-8 to TRBJ2-7; the D gene is possibly TRBD2 (7 bases). The tail of the sequence fits TRBJ2-5 better, so the J call may be wrong. CDR1 is SGHVS, CDR2 FQNEAQ, per germline. The CDR3 covers 16 residues.